This T cell receptor beta chain was identified during a study of shared clonotypes between healthy human individuals. Notes on this clone: Its antigen is not known.

Regarding the study as a whole: Approximately 5% of naive CD4 clonotypes were shared across a few donors.

There were only Caucasian adults among the donors, and all lived in Nashville, Tennessee. Deep level was the assay's run setting. The table came from immunoSEQ multiplex PCR; TCRdb's copy has only in-frame clones and leaves some out. In the table there are roughly 2 million clones, roughly 96% of which are singletons. The specimen sequenced was naive CD4+ T cells sorted from blood. Subset of the sample: CD45RA+ positively selected. The sequence was obtained from a man younger than 35 in good health.

The CDR3 nucleotides are TGTGCCAGCAGCTTAGGCCAGGGGTTTATAGAGACCCAGTACTTC. It is translated as CASSLGQGFIETQYF. The chain has TRBV7-2 and TRBJ2-5; D perhaps matches TRBD1 (6 bases). The CDR3 consists of 15 residues. The germline V gene encodes CDR1 SGHTA and CDR2 FQGNSA. With 1 base removed from V and 4 bases from J, the gap between germline ends came to 13 bases.